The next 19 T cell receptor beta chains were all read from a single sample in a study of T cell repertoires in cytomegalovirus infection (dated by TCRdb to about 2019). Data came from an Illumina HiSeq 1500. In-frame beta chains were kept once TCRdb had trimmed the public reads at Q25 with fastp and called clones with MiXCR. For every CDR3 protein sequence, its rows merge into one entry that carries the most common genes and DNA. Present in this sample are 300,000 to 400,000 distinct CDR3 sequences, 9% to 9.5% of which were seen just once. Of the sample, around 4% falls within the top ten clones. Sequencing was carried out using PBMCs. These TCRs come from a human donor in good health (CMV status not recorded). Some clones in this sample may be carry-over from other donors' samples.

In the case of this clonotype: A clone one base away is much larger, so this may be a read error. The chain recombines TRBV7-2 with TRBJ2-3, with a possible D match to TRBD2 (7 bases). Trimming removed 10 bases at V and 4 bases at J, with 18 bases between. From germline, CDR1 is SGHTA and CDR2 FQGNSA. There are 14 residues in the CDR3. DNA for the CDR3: TGTGCCAACAGGATAGGGGGGGCTGCAGATACGCAGTATTTT. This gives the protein CANRIGGAADTQYF.

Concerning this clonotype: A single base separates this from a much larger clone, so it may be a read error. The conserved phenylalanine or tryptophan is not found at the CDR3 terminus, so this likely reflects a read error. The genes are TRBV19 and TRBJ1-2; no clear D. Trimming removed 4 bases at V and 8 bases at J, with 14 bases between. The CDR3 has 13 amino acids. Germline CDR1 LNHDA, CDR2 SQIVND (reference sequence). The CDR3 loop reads CASSTRRGGGYTV. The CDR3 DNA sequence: TGTGCCAGTAGTACCCGACGTGGCGGAGGCTACACCGTC.

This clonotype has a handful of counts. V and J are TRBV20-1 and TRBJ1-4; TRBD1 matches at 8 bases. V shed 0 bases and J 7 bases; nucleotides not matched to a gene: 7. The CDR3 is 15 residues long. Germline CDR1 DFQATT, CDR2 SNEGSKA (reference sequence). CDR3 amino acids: CSARDWTGRSEKLFF. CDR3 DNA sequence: TGCAGTGCTAGAGACTGGACAGGGCGGAGTGAAAAACTGTTTTTT.

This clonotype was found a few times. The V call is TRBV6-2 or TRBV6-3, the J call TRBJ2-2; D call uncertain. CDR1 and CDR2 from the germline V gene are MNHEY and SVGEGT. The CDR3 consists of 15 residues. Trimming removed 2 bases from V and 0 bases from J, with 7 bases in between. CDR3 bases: TGTGCCAGCAGTTACGGGTCGGCGAACACCGGGGAGCTGTTTTTT. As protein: CASSYGSANTGELFF.

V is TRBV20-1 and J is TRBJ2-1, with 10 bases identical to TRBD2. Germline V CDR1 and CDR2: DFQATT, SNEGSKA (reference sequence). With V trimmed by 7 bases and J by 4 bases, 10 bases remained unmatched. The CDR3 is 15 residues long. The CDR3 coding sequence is TGCAGTGTCATAAATCTAGCGGGGGTATACAATGAGCAGTTCTTC. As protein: CSVINLAGVYNEQFF.

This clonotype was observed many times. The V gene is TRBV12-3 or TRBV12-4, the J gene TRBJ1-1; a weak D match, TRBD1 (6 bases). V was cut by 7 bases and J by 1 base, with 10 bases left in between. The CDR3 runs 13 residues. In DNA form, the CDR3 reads TGTGCCAGCACTCCCAGGGGGAACACTGAAGCTTTCTTT. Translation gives CASTPRGNTEAFF.

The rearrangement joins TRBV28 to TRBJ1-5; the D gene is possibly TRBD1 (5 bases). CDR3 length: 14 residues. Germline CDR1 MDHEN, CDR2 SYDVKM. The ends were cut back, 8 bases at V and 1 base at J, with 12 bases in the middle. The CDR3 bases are TGTGCCAGCTGGGGGGTTGAGAGCAATCAGCCCCAGCATTTT. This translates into CASWGVESNQPQHF.

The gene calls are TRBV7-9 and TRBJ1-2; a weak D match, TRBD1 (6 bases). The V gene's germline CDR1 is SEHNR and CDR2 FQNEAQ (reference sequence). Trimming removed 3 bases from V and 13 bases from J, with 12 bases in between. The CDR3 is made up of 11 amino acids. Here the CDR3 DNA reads TGTGCCAGCAGCTTTCACAGGGTTTTCACCTTC. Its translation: CASSFHRVFTF.

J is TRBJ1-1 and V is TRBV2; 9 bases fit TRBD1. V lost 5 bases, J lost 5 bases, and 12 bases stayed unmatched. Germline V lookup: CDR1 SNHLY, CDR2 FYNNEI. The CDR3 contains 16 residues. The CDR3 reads CASSPQGALKETEAFF. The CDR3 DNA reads TGTGCCAGCAGTCCACAGGGGGCCCTGAAGGAAACTGAAGCTTTCTTT.

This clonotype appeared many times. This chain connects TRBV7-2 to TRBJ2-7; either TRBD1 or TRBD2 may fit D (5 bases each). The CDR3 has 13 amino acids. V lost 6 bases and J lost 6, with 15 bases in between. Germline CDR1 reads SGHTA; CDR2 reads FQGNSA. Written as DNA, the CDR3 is TGTGCCAGCAGTCGGGACCTTGGACCCGAGCAGTACTTC. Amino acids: CASSRDLGPEQYF.

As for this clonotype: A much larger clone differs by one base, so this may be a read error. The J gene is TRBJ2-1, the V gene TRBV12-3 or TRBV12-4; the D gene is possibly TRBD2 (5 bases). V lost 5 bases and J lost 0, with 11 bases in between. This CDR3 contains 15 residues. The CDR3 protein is CASSHDRGSYNEQFF. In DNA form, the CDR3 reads TGTGCCAGCAGTCATGACCGGGGCTCCTACAATGAGCAGTTCTTC.

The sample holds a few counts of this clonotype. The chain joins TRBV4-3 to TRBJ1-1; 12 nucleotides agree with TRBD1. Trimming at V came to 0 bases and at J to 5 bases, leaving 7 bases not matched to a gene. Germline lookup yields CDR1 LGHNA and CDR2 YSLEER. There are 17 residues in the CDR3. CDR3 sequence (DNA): TGCGCCAGCAGCCAAGATTCGGGACAGGGGGCACTTACTGAAGCTTTCTTT. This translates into CASSQDSGQGALTEAFF.

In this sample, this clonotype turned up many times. The CDR3 is CASSLIQGATEAFF. For the CDR3, the DNA is TGTGCCAGCAGCTTAATTCAGGGGGCCACTGAAGCTTTCTTT. This chain joins TRBV7-9 and TRBJ1-1; TRBD1 aligns across 8 bases. This CDR3 is built from 14 residues. V dropped 2 bases and J dropped 4; count of bases not matched to a gene: 3. The germline gives CDR1 SEHNR, CDR2 FQNEAQ (reference sequence).

DNA of the CDR3: TGTGCCAGCAGCCCCGGGGTTCAGGGTATAAGGCGAGGACTGTTTTTT. The encoded protein is CASSPGVQGIRRGLFF. V is TRBV7-2 and J is TRBJ1-4; possibly TRBD1 for D (5 bases). CDR3 length: 16 residues. The germline V gene encodes CDR1 SGHTA and CDR2 FQGNSA. Trimming removed 5 bases at V and 13 bases at J, with 26 bases between.

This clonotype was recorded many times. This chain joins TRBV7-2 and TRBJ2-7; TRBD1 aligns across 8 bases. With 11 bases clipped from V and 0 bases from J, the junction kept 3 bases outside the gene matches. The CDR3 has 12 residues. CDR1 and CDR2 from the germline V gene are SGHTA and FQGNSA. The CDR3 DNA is TGTGCCTGCGGACAGGGCTCCTACGAGCAGTACTTC. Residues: CACGQGSYEQYF.

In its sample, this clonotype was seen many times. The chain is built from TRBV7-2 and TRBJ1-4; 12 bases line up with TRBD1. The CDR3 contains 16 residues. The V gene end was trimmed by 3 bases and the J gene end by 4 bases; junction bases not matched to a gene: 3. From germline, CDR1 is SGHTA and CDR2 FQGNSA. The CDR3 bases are TGTGCCAGCAGCTTGGGACAGGGGGCTCATAATGAAAAACTGTTTTTT. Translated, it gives CASSLGQGAHNEKLFF.

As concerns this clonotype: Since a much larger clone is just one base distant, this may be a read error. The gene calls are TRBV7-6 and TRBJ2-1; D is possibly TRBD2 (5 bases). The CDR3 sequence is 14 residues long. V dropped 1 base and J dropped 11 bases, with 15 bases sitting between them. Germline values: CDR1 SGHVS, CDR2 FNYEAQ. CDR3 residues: CASSLVGAKDQQFF. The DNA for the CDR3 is TGTGCCAGCAGCTTAGTGGGAGCCAAGGATCAGCAGTTCTTC.

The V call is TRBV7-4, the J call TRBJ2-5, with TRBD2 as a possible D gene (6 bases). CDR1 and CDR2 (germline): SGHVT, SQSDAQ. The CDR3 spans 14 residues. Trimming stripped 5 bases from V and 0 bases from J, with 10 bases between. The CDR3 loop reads CASSNRDYQETQYF. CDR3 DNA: TGTGCCAGCAGCAACCGGGACTACCAAGAGACCCAGTACTTC.

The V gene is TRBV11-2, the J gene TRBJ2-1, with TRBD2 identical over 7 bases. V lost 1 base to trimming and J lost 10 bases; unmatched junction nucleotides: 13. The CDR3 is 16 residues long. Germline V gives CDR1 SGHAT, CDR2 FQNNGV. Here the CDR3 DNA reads TGTGCCAGCAGCTTAGCTTTGCGGGGGATCAGGAACGAGCAGTTCTTC. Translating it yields CASSLALRGIRNEQFF.